This is a list of T cell receptor beta chains from one sample in a study of blood T cell repertoires in COVID-19. Data came from immunoSEQ multiplex PCR; TCRdb stores just in-frame clones and leaves some out. The data show hundreds of thousands of clones, about 89% seen once. Sequencing input: peripheral blood. The receptors were gathered from a man aged 35-49 years with acute or convalescent COVID-19. Each CDR3 is given with its conserved first and last residue. Each record gives: J gene, V gene, D gene, clone size, CDR3 DNA, CDR3 protein. The D gene is left open where the match is weak. Rows may omit the clone size; those that give it use once, few, many or a size class.

TRBJ1-3	TRBV5-6	NA	once	TGTGCCAGCAGCCTGACACAAACTCCTGGAAACACCATATATTTT	CASSLTQTPGNTIYF
TRBJ1-1	TRBV11-2	NA	NA	TGTGCCAGCAGCTTAGATAGGACAGTAAAGGGGGCTTTCTTT	CASSLDRTVKGAFF
TRBJ2-7	TRBV7-8	TRBD2	NA	TGTGCCAGCAGCTCCCAAAGATCTAGCGGGGGGCCATCCTACGAGCAGTACTTC	CASSSQRSSGGPSYEQYF
TRBJ1-2	TRBV18	NA	NA	TGTGCCAGCTCACCTACCGGCGACAGTAACTATGGCTACACCTTC	CASSPTGDSNYGYTF
TRBJ1-6	TRBV5-1	NA	NA	TGCGCCAGCAGCTTGGGGGCAACACAGGGAAGGAATTCACCCCTCCACTTT	CASSLGATQGRNSPLHF
TRBJ2-1	TRBV13	NA	NA	TGTGCCAGCAGCGAAGGCGCGGACAAGGGGTCCAATGAGCAGTTCTTC	CASSEGADKGSNEQFF
TRBJ2-7	TRBV10-3	TRBD1	NA	TGTGCCATCAGTGATTTAAATTCCGGGACAGGGGGCGCATTGATATGGTACTTC	CAISDLNSGTGGALIWYF
TRBJ1-1	TRBV10-3	TRBD1	NA	TGTGCCATAAGTTTGGGGACAGTGAACACTGAAGCTTTCTTT	CAISLGTVNTEAFF
TRBJ1-4	TRBV15	TRBD1	NA	TGTGCCACCAGCAGGTCGGACAGGGGTAATAATGAAAAACTGTTTTTT	CATSRSDRGNNEKLFF
TRBJ1-1	TRBV18	NA	NA	TGTGCCAGCTCACCCGATATAGACACTGAAGCTTTCTTT	CASSPDIDTEAFF
TRBJ1-2	TRBV5-1	NA	NA	TGCGCCAGCAGCTTGGGGACAGCCGACTATGGCTACACCTTC	CASSLGTADYGYTF
TRBJ1-1	TRBV5-1	NA	NA	TGCGCCAGCAGCTCCGACAGAATGAACACTGAAGCTTTCTTT	CASSSDRMNTEAFF
TRBJ2-7	TRBV7-4	TRBD1	once	TGTGCCAGCAGCCGTAACAGGGGAGAGTGGTACGAGCAGTACTTC	CASSRNRGEWYEQYF
TRBJ1-1	TRBV25-1	NA	once	TGTGCCACCCAAGGGGGACGGAACACTGAAGCTTTCTTT	CATQGGRNTEAFF
TRBJ1-3	TRBV5-6	TRBD1	NA	TGTGCCAGCAGCTTAGGGGGCTCCGGAAACACCATATATTTT	CASSLGGSGNTIYF
TRBJ1-2	TRBV7-9	NA	NA	TGTGCCAGCAGCTTATTTAACTTTAACTATGGCTACACCTTC	CASSLFNFNYGYTF
TRBJ2-1	TRBV6-5	NA	once	TGTGCCAGCAGTTTACTAGAGGAGGGTGAGCAGTTCTTC	CASSLLEEGEQFF
TRBJ2-7	TRBV6-6	TRBD2	NA	TGTGCCAGCACGCCGGGACTAGCGGGGTCCTACGAGCAGTACTTC	CASTPGLAGSYEQYF
TRBJ1-5	TRBV7-9	NA	NA	TGTGCCAGCAGCCTCCCCTCCGGGCCCCAGCATTTT	CASSLPSGPQHF
TRBJ2-2	TRBV5-1	TRBD1	NA	TGCGCCAGCAGCGTCGTACAGGGGGCCAGTGGGGAGCTGTTTTTT	CASSVVQGASGELFF
TRBJ1-2	TRBV27	TRBD1	NA	TGTGCCAGCAGTTTATCGCCGACAGGGGTCCTTAACTATGGCTACACCTTC	CASSLSPTGVLNYGYTF
TRBJ1-4	TRBV5-1	TRBD1	NA	TGCGCCAGCAGCCGACAGGGTAATGAAAAACTGTTTTTT	CASSRQGNEKLFF
TRBJ2-7	TRBV19	TRBD1	NA	TGTGCCAGTAGTATTGGACAGGGGGCCAACGAGCAGTACTTC	CASSIGQGANEQYF
TRBJ1-2	TRBV18	TRBD1	NA	TGTGCCAGCTCATCATCGGGACAGTTTAACTATGGCTACACCTTC	CASSSSGQFNYGYTF
TRBJ1-5	TRBV2	NA	NA	TGTGCCAGCAGTGTGGCAGGGTTAGGCAATCAGCCCCAGCATTTT	CASSVAGLGNQPQHF
TRBJ1-2	TRBV18	TRBD1	NA	TGTGCCAGCTCACCAGCCCCGACAGGGTCCTATGGCTACACCTTC	CASSPAPTGSYGYTF
TRBJ2-5	TRBV10-3	NA	NA	TGTGCCATCTCCGGTCGGGGGAGAGAGACCCAGTACTTC	CAISGRGRETQYF
TRBJ1-2	TRBV5-4	NA	NA	TGTGCCAGCAGTCTGACAACTAACTATGGCTACACCTTC	CASSLTTNYGYTF
TRBJ2-6	TRBV11-3	TRBD1	once	TGTGCCAGCAGCGCCGGACAGGGGAAGGGGTTGCCTGGGGCCAACGTCCTGACTTTC	CASSAGQGKGLPGANVLTF
TRBJ1-1	TRBV6-5	TRBD1	once	TGTGCCAGCAGTTCCCGGGACAGGGCTTCCGGGACTGAAGCTTTCTTT	CASSSRDRASGTEAFF
TRBJ1-2	TRBV2	NA	NA	TGTGCCAGCATAGCTGGCAGGGTGACCTATGGCTACACCTTC	CASIAGRVTYGYTF
TRBJ2-7	TRBV12-3/TRBV12-4	NA	NA	TGTGCCAGCAGTTTGGGCAGTTACTACGAGCAGTACTTC	CASSLGSYYEQYF
TRBJ1-5	TRBV19	TRBD1	NA	TGTGCCAGTAGTAGAAGGGGGACAGGGTCGGGCAATCAGCCCCAGCATTTT	CASSRRGTGSGNQPQHF
TRBJ1-3	TRBV15	NA	few	TGTGCCACGGCTAGAGGTACGGGCGAAGGGGCTGGAAACACCATATATTTT	CATARGTGEGAGNTIYF
TRBJ2-2	TRBV9	TRBD2	NA	TGTGCCAGCAGCGTAGCCCCTGGAGCGGGGTCGTGGGGGGAGCTGTTTTTT	CASSVAPGAGSWGELFF
TRBJ1-4	TRBV4-1	TRBD1	NA	TGCGCCAGCAGCCAAGGGACAGGCCCTGAAAAACTGTTTTTT	CASSQGTGPEKLFF